This T cell receptor beta chain emerged from a study of blood T cell repertoires in COVID-19. Looking at the study overall: PBMCs, B-cell-depleted T cells, or T cells were the source of the cDNA or gDNA that made up the material.

The CDR3 consists of 16 residues. Germline-derived CDR1 and CDR2 are SGHDT and YYEEEE. Trimming at V came to 1 base and at J to 2 bases, leaving 5 bases not matched to a gene. This clone was picked up a small number of times. Original methodology: For nucleated cells, counts were estimated from reference gene primer amplification. Clones were sequenced by immunoSEQ multiplex PCR, and TCRdb holds only the in-frame ones, with some missing. The D gene and trimming were derived from the DNA, and the V and J assignments and clone size from that table. The sample lists hundreds of thousands of clones; more than 70% were seen once. Participants had their cohort set by participant-reported clinical history.

The V gene is TRBV5-6, the J gene TRBJ2-3; 9 bases line up with TRBD1. The TCR was taken from a young woman who had been exposed to COVID-19. Sequencing was performed on PBMCs or T cells enriched from blood (not recorded which). CDR3 sequence reads: CASSLLGQGYTDTQYF. DNA of the CDR3: TGTGCCAGCAGCTTGTTGGGACAGGGTTACACAGATACGCAGTATTTT.